This T cell receptor (beta chain) was found in a study of control samples from healthy donors and cancer patients. Using immunoSEQ multiplex PCR, the repertoire was profiled, and TCRdb retains in-frame clones only, with some absent. The sample holds more than 140,000 clones, approximately 94% seen once. The clonotype comes from a man in his forties in good health. The sequencing input was blood.

CDR3 coding DNA: TGTGCCAGCAGTTCTGACAGGGTATCCGGGGAGCTGTTTTTT. Translated, it gives CASSSDRVSGELFF. The chain carries TRBV27 and TRBJ2-2; TRBD1 aligns across 7 bases. There are 14 residues in the CDR3. In germline, CDR1 is MNHEY, CDR2 SMNVEV (reference sequence). With V trimmed by 4 bases and J by 6 bases, 5 bases remained unmatched.